These T cell receptor beta chains were read from a single sample in a study of blood T cell repertoires in COVID-19. The method was immunoSEQ multiplex PCR; TCRdb's version includes in-frame clones alone and lacks a portion of them. The table shows 90,000 to 130,000 clones, with 70% to 90% occurring only once. Material: peripheral blood. The receptors originated from a man aged 35 to 55 with acute or convalescent COVID-19. The CDR3 runs from the conserved cysteine through the conserved F or W. Each record gives: D gene, V gene, J gene, CDR3 length, clone size, CDR3 DNA, CDR3 protein. D genes are given only for firm matches. Clone size is given for some rows only: seen once, a few or many times, or a class if the clone is expanded.

TRBD1	TRBV6-5	TRBJ1-1	15	.	TGTGCCAGCAGTCCCCGGGGACAGGGGAACACTGAAGCTTTCTTT	CASSPRGQGNTEAFF
.	TRBV2	TRBJ2-5	13	.	TGTGCCACCCGATGGGGCAGACAAGAGACCCAGTACTTC	CATRWGRQETQYF
.	TRBV3-1/TRBV3-2	TRBJ2-5	13	.	TGTGCCAGCAGCCTATGGGGCCGAGAGACCCAGTACTTC	CASSLWGRETQYF
.	TRBV20-1	TRBJ1-2	17	.	TGCAGTGCTAGTTGGTGGAGGGCTAAATTAGCTAACTATGGCTACACCTTC	CSASWWRAKLANYGYTF
TRBD1	TRBV18	TRBJ2-6	17	.	TGTGCCAGCTCACACGGACAGGGTAGTTCTGGGGCCAACGTCCTGACTTTC	CASSHGQGSSGANVLTF
TRBD1	TRBV7-3	TRBJ2-7	13	few	TGTGCCAGCAGCCACACAGGGGTCACTGAGCAGTACTTC	CASSHTGVTEQYF
TRBD2	TRBV7-3	TRBJ2-1	16	.	TGTGCCAGCAGCCCACAGCTGGGCGGGGGGGCAAGGGAGCAGTTCTTC	CASSPQLGGGAREQFF
.	TRBV7-3	TRBJ2-1	14	.	TGTGCCAGCAGCTATGACCCCAACAGGGTAGAGCAGTTCTTC	CASSYDPNRVEQFF
.	TRBV5-1	TRBJ2-5	14	.	TGCGCTAGCAGCTTGGTGGCTAGTGGAGAGACCCAGTACTTC	CASSLVASGETQYF
.	TRBV19	TRBJ1-5	13	.	TGTGCCAGTAGTATCAGGGTCTATAAGCCCCAGCATTTT	CASSIRVYKPQHF
TRBD1	TRBV2	TRBJ1-1	13	.	TGTGCCAGCAGAACAGGGGGCGGGACTGAAGCTTTCTTT	CASRTGGGTEAFF
.	TRBV3-1/TRBV3-2	TRBJ2-7	16	few	TGTGCCAGCAGCCAAGCAGACAGGCCTCCAACCTACGAGCAGTACTTC	CASSQADRPPTYEQYF
TRBD1	TRBV5-1	TRBJ2-5	15	once	TGCGCCAGCAGCCCTCGCCCGGGACAGTCGGAGACCCAGTACTTC	CASSPRPGQSETQYF
.	TRBV5-1	TRBJ2-3	16	.	TGCGCCAGCAGCTTGGGGCCCCCCCTAGCAGCAGATACGCAGTATTTT	CASSLGPPLAADTQYF
.	TRBV11-2	TRBJ1-1	14	.	TGTGCCAGCAGCTTAAGCGTTGCGAACACTGAAGCTTTCTTT	CASSLSVANTEAFF
TRBD2	TRBV29-1	TRBJ2-1	16	.	TGCAGCGTTGAGTCCCTAAGGAGCGGGGCCTACAATGAGCAGTTCTTC	CSVESLRSGAYNEQFF
.	TRBV29-1	TRBJ2-1	14	.	TGCAGCGTTGATGGTCAGGGATCCTACAATGAGCAGTTCTTC	CSVDGQGSYNEQFF
TRBD2	TRBV5-1	TRBJ2-1	14	.	TGCGCCAGCAGCTTGGCCGTGGGCGGGGGTGAGCAGTTCTTC	CASSLAVGGGEQFF
TRBD2	TRBV7-8	TRBJ2-1	17	few	TGTGCCAGCAGCTTAGTGCTAGCGGGGGGGCATCGGAATGAGCAGTTCTTC	CASSLVLAGGHRNEQFF
.	TRBV7-9	TRBJ2-4	14	.	TGTGCCAGCAGCCCTCCGGGGGTCAAAAACATTCAGTACTTC	CASSPPGVKNIQYF